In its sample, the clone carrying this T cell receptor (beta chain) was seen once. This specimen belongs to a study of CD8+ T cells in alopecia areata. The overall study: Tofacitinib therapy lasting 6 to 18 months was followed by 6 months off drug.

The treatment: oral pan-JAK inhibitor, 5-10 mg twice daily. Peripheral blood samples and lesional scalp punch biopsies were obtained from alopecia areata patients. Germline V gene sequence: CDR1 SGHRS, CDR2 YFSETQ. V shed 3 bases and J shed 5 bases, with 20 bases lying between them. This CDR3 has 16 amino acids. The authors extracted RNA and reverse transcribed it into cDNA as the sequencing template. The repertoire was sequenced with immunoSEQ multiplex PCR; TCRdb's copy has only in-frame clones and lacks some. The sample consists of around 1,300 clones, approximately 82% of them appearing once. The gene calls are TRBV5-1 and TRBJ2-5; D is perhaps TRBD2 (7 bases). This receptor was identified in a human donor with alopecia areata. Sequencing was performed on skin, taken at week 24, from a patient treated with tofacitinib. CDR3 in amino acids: CASSSTPGGPPETQYF. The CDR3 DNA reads TGCGCCAGCAGCTCGACACCCGGGGGGCCTCCGGAGACCCAGTACTTC.